This TCR beta chain was documented in a study of blood T cells in healthy people across ages. Overall study results and limits: Diversity estimates from one million T cells were considered underestimates. Long-lived donors exceeded aged donors in naive CD4+ cells and diversity.

Germline V CDR1 and CDR2: PRHDT, FYEKMQ (reference sequence). Trimming took 5 bases from V and 5 from J; bases not matched to a gene: 9. CDR3 length equals 15 residues. This clonotype was seen more than once but under ten times. Its cognate antigen is unknown. Through a sample-barcoded 5' primer and a J-beta primer mix, a second PCR was run for roughly 6 to 11 cycles. TCRdb recomputed calls from the 5' RACE reads with MiXCR, one row per CDR3 protein. The sample has fewer than 2,000,000 distinct CDR3 sequences, roughly 30% seen once. This chain connects TRBV13 to TRBJ2-5; 9 nucleotides match TRBD2. The source material was blood. The source is a woman in her twenties or thirties in good health. The CDR3 region is CASSTDSGGGETQYF. DNA for the CDR3: TGTGCCAGCAGCACTGATAGCGGGGGCGGGGAGACCCAGTACTTC.